This is a list of T cell receptor beta chains from one sample in a study of response to subunit inactivated influenza vaccine. TCRdb recomputed calls from the RT-PCR reads with MiXCR, one row per CDR3 protein. This sample carries around 580,000 distinct CDR3 sequences, less than 15% of them seen once, and the ten largest clones take around 10%. Sequences were derived from PBMCs from blood, sampled roughly 12 days after vaccination. These receptors were obtained from a man in his forties or fifties who received an inactivated influenza vaccine. Both conserved end residues are part of each CDR3. The D gene is left open where the match is weak. Size tells how often a clone was seen (once, few, many) or the class of an expanded clone, and some rows leave it out.

clone_size: few; j_call: TRBJ1-5; v_call: TRBV7-2; d_call: TRBD1; cdr3_nt: TGTGCCAGCAGCCAGACAGGGGTGGGCAATCAGCCCCAGCATTTT; cdr3_aa: CASSQTGVGNQPQHF
clone_size: NA; j_call: TRBJ2-1; v_call: TRBV27; d_call: TRBD2; cdr3_nt: TGTGCCAGCAGTGCCTTCATAGCGGGGGAGCAGTTCTTC; cdr3_aa: CASSAFIAGEQFF
clone_size: few; j_call: TRBJ2-5; v_call: TRBV6-2/TRBV6-3; d_call: TRBD1; cdr3_nt: TGTGCCAGCAGAGAGACAGGGAAAGAGACCCAGTACTTC; cdr3_aa: CASRETGKETQYF
clone_size: few; j_call: TRBJ2-7; v_call: TRBV15; d_call: TRBD2; cdr3_nt: TGTGCCACCAAAGGCGGGAGGGCCTCCTACGAGCAGTACTTC; cdr3_aa: CATKGGRASYEQYF
clone_size: NA; j_call: TRBJ2-3; v_call: TRBV6-2/TRBV6-3; d_call: TRBD2; cdr3_nt: TGTGCCAGCAGTGGTCCCTCAGCGGGGACCACAGATACGCAGTATTTT; cdr3_aa: CASSGPSAGTTDTQYF
clone_size: NA; j_call: TRBJ2-1; v_call: TRBV3-1; d_call: TRBD1; cdr3_nt: TGTGCCAGCAGCCAAGCCGGGACAGGGGGCTGGAATGAGCAGTTCTTC; cdr3_aa: CASSQAGTGGWNEQFF
clone_size: few; j_call: TRBJ2-1; v_call: TRBV20-1; d_call: TRBD2; cdr3_nt: TGCAGTGCCCTGACTAGCGGGAGTAGCTCCTACAATGAGCAGTTCTTC; cdr3_aa: CSALTSGSSSYNEQFF
clone_size: NA; j_call: TRBJ2-1; v_call: TRBV12-3/TRBV12-4; d_call: NA; cdr3_nt: TGTGCCAGCACCCTCAATAGCGGAGCCTACAATGAGCAGTTCTTC; cdr3_aa: CASTLNSGAYNEQFF
clone_size: NA; j_call: TRBJ1-2; v_call: TRBV28; d_call: NA; cdr3_nt: TGTGCCAGCAGTTCCATCCTTAACTATGGCTACACCTTC; cdr3_aa: CASSSILNYGYTF
clone_size: few; j_call: TRBJ1-1; v_call: TRBV28; d_call: NA; cdr3_nt: TGTGCCAGCAGTCCCGACAGAGAGAACACTGAAGCTTTCTTT; cdr3_aa: CASSPDRENTEAFF
clone_size: NA; j_call: TRBJ2-7; v_call: TRBV7-9; d_call: TRBD1; cdr3_nt: TGTGCCAGCATCCGACCGGGACAGGGGGCCCACGAGCAGTACTTC; cdr3_aa: CASIRPGQGAHEQYF
clone_size: few; j_call: TRBJ1-5; v_call: TRBV19; d_call: NA; cdr3_nt: TGTGCCAGTAGTATAGTGGGGAGTCAGCCCCAGCATTTT; cdr3_aa: CASSIVGSQPQHF
clone_size: few; j_call: TRBJ2-5; v_call: TRBV27; d_call: NA; cdr3_nt: TGTGCCAGCCGTAGGGAGACCCAGTACTTC; cdr3_aa: CASRRETQYF
clone_size: NA; j_call: TRBJ1-2; v_call: TRBV29-1; d_call: NA; cdr3_nt: TGCAGCGTTGAATCCCCAGGGAACTATGGCTACACCTTC; cdr3_aa: CSVESPGNYGYTF
clone_size: few; j_call: TRBJ2-3; v_call: TRBV29-1; d_call: NA; cdr3_nt: TGCAGCGTTGAAGGGGGGTCCGACACAGATACGCAGTATTTT; cdr3_aa: CSVEGGSDTDTQYF
clone_size: few; j_call: TRBJ2-1; v_call: TRBV5-1; d_call: TRBD1; cdr3_nt: TGCGCCAGCAGCTCCTGGACAGGTTACAATGAGCAGTTCTTC; cdr3_aa: CASSSWTGYNEQFF
clone_size: few; j_call: TRBJ1-1; v_call: TRBV7-2; d_call: NA; cdr3_nt: TGTGCCAGCAGCTTAAAAACAGTCTCCTTGGGTGCTGAAGCTTTCTTT; cdr3_aa: CASSLKTVSLGAEAFF
clone_size: few; j_call: TRBJ2-1; v_call: TRBV7-8; d_call: NA; cdr3_nt: TGTGCCAGCAGCTTAGGAGGTGGCCGCCATGAGCAGTTCTTC; cdr3_aa: CASSLGGGRHEQFF
clone_size: few; j_call: TRBJ2-1; v_call: TRBV27; d_call: NA; cdr3_nt: TGTGCCAGCAGTTTAGGCCCCGGGGGGCCCTACAATGAGCAGTTCTTC; cdr3_aa: CASSLGPGGPYNEQFF
clone_size: NA; j_call: TRBJ2-3; v_call: TRBV12-5; d_call: NA; cdr3_nt: TGTGCTAGTGGTTTCGGGAAACGCGCAGATACGCAGTATTTT; cdr3_aa: CASGFGKRADTQYF
clone_size: NA; j_call: TRBJ2-3; v_call: TRBV15; d_call: NA; cdr3_nt: TGTGCCACCAGCAGAGGGGTCGGGGGCCGCACAGATACGCAGTATTTT; cdr3_aa: CATSRGVGGRTDTQYF
clone_size: few; j_call: TRBJ1-1; v_call: TRBV10-2; d_call: NA; cdr3_nt: TGCGCCAGCTCGGCGGTGAACACTGAAGCTTTCTTT; cdr3_aa: CASSAVNTEAFF
clone_size: NA; j_call: TRBJ2-3; v_call: TRBV5-1; d_call: TRBD1; cdr3_nt: TGCGCCAGCAGCTTACCCCGGGACAGACACACAGATACGCAGTATTTT; cdr3_aa: CASSLPRDRHTDTQYF
clone_size: NA; j_call: TRBJ2-1; v_call: TRBV11-3; d_call: TRBD2; cdr3_nt: TGTGCCAGCAGCTTAGTCCGAGCGGGAGTGGAGGCCAATGAGCAGTTCTTC; cdr3_aa: CASSLVRAGVEANEQFF
clone_size: many; j_call: TRBJ1-3; v_call: TRBV6-5; d_call: TRBD1; cdr3_nt: TGTGCCAGCAGTTTTTCCGACAGGGGGCCTAGAAACACCATATATTTT; cdr3_aa: CASSFSDRGPRNTIYF
clone_size: few; j_call: TRBJ1-1; v_call: TRBV6-1; d_call: NA; cdr3_nt: TGTGCCCTTAAGGGTGGGCAGAGGAACACTGAAGCTTTCTTT; cdr3_aa: CALKGGQRNTEAFF
clone_size: NA; j_call: TRBJ2-3; v_call: TRBV11-2; d_call: TRBD1; cdr3_nt: TGTGCCAGCAGCCAGCGGCGTTGGACAGGCACCACAGATACGCAGTATTTT; cdr3_aa: CASSQRRWTGTTDTQYF
clone_size: few; j_call: TRBJ2-2; v_call: TRBV12-3/TRBV12-4; d_call: TRBD1; cdr3_nt: TGTGCCATCCAGACAGGGGCGTACACCGGGGAGCTGTTTTTT; cdr3_aa: CAIQTGAYTGELFF
clone_size: NA; j_call: TRBJ1-4; v_call: TRBV2; d_call: TRBD1; cdr3_nt: TGTGCCAGCAGTGTGGACAGGGGAAGGAATGAAAAACTGTTTTTT; cdr3_aa: CASSVDRGRNEKLFF
clone_size: few; j_call: TRBJ2-1; v_call: TRBV19; d_call: NA; cdr3_nt: TGTGCCAGTACCTTTAGCGGAAGCTCCTACAATGAGCAGTTCTTC; cdr3_aa: CASTFSGSSYNEQFF
clone_size: NA; j_call: TRBJ2-1; v_call: TRBV28; d_call: TRBD2; cdr3_nt: TGTGCCAGCAGTTTATCTGGACTAGCGGGAACGGGTGAGCAGTTCTTC; cdr3_aa: CASSLSGLAGTGEQFF
clone_size: few; j_call: TRBJ2-3; v_call: TRBV7-2; d_call: TRBD2; cdr3_nt: TGTGCCAGCAGCCAAACTAGCGGGAGAGATACAGATACGCAGTATTTT; cdr3_aa: CASSQTSGRDTDTQYF
clone_size: NA; j_call: TRBJ2-3; v_call: TRBV6-4; d_call: NA; cdr3_nt: TGTGCCAGCAGTGCACGGTCCTCAGGGACCACAGATACGCAGTATTTT; cdr3_aa: CASSARSSGTTDTQYF
clone_size: many; j_call: TRBJ2-4; v_call: TRBV5-1; d_call: NA; cdr3_nt: TGCGCCAGCAGCTCCTCGTCAGGGAAAAACATTCAGTACTTC; cdr3_aa: CASSSSSGKNIQYF
clone_size: NA; j_call: TRBJ2-3; v_call: TRBV7-6; d_call: NA; cdr3_nt: TGTGCCAGCAGCTTAGGTGTGGCCTCTAGCACAGATACGCAGTATTTT; cdr3_aa: CASSLGVASSTDTQYF
clone_size: once; j_call: TRBJ2-1; v_call: TRBV29-1; d_call: NA; cdr3_nt: TGCAGCGTTGGACACTCGGGGGCAGGGTATAGCAATGAGCAGTTCTTC; cdr3_aa: CSVGHSGAGYSNEQFF
clone_size: NA; j_call: TRBJ1-5; v_call: TRBV12-3/TRBV12-4; d_call: TRBD1; cdr3_nt: TGTGCCAGCAACGGACAGGGCAATCAGCCCCAGCATTTT; cdr3_aa: CASNGQGNQPQHF
clone_size: few; j_call: TRBJ1-4; v_call: TRBV6-1; d_call: NA; cdr3_nt: TGTGCCAGCAGTGCCAGCCGGGGGCAAACTGAAAAACTGTTTTTT; cdr3_aa: CASSASRGQTEKLFF
clone_size: few; j_call: TRBJ1-5; v_call: TRBV6-2/TRBV6-3; d_call: NA; cdr3_nt: TGTGCCAGCAGTTACCCCCACCCTGAACCCCAGCATTTT; cdr3_aa: CASSYPHPEPQHF
clone_size: few; j_call: TRBJ2-7; v_call: TRBV29-1; d_call: TRBD1; cdr3_nt: TGCAGCGTGGCAACTCCGGGACAGGGGCTCGAGCAGTACTTC; cdr3_aa: CSVATPGQGLEQYF
clone_size: few; j_call: TRBJ1-6; v_call: TRBV7-8; d_call: NA; cdr3_nt: TGTGCCAGCAGCTCGAAGGAGGCAGGGTCTAATTCACCCCTCCACTTT; cdr3_aa: CASSSKEAGSNSPLHF
clone_size: NA; j_call: TRBJ2-5; v_call: TRBV11-2; d_call: NA; cdr3_nt: TGTGCCAGCTCCAGGGGTAATCGAGAGACCCAGTACTTC; cdr3_aa: CASSRGNRETQYF